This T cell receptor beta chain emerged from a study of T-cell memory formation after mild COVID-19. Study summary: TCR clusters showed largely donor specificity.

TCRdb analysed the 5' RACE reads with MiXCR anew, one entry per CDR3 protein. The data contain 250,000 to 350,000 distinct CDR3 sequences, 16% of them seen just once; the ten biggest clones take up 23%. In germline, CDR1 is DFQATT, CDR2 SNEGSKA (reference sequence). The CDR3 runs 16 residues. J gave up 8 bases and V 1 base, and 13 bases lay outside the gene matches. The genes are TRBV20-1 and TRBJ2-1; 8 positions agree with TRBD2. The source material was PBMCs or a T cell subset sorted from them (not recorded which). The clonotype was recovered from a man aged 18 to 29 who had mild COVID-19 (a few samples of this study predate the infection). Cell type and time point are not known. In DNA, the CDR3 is TGCAGTGCTAGAGGGGGCCAAGCGGGGGCCAGGGATGAGCAGTTCTTC. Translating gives CSARGGQAGARDEQFF.